The clone carrying this T cell receptor (beta chain) was picked up a small number of times. Its cognate antigen is unknown. The V gene end was trimmed by 1 base and the J gene end by 6 bases; junction bases not matched to a gene: 13. The CDR3 has 18 residues. CDR1 and CDR2 (germline): MGHRA, YSYEKL. These data belong to a study of identical twins. TCRdb processed the 5' RACE reads anew with MiXCR; each CDR3 protein has one entry. The table shows around 960,000 distinct CDR3 sequences, with around 12% occurring only once. Broader study findings: Analyses of zero insertions could be partly confounded by invariant MAIT and iNKT cells.

These data were also reused for a study on yellow fever vaccine responses in identical twins.

The rearrangement joins TRBV4-1 to TRBJ2-3; TRBD2 aligns across 10 bases. The sample consisted of PBMCs. The origin of this receptor is a woman aged 18-30 years in good health. The DNA for the CDR3 is TGCGCCAGCAGCCAAGTATGGAGCGGGGGGGGCGGTTTGGATACGCAGTATTTT. Its protein is CASSQVWSGGGGLDTQYF.